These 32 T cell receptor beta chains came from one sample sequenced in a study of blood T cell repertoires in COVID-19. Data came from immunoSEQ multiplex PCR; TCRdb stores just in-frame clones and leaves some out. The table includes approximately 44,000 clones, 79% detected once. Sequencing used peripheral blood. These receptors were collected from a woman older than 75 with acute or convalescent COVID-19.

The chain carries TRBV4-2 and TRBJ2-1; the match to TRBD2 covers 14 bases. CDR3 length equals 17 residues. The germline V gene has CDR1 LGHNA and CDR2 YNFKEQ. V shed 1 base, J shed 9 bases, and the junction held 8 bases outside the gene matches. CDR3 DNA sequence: TGTGCCAGCAGCCAAGCCGGGACTAGCGGGAGAGGTGCTGAGCAGTTCTTC. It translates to CASSQAGTSGRGAEQFF.

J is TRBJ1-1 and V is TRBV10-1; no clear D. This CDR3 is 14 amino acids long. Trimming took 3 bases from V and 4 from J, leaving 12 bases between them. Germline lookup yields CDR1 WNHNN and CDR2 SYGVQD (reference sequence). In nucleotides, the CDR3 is TGCGCCAGCAGTGATCCAGGAGGTACCACTGAAGCTTTCTTT. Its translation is CASSDPGGTTEAFF.

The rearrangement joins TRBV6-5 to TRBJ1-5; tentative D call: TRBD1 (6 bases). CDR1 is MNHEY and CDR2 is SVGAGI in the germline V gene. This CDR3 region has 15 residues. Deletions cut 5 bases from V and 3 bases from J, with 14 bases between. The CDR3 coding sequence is TGTGCCAGCAGTAGGACGGGACAACCCAATCAGCCCCAGCATTTT. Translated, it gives CASSRTGQPNQPQHF.

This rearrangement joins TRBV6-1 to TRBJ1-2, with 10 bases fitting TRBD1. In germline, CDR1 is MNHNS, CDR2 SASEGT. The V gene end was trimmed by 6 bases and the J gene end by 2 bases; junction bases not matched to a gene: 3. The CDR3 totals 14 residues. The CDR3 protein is CASSRDRGNYGYTF. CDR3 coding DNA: TGTGCCAGCAGCCGGGACAGGGGAAACTATGGCTACACCTTC.

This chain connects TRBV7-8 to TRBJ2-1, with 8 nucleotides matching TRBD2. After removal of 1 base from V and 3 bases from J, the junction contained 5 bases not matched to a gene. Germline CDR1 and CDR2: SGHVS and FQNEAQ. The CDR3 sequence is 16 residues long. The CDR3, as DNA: TGTGCCAGCAGCTTAGGGTTAGCGGGACGCTACAATGAGCAGTTCTTC. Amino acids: CASSLGLAGRYNEQFF.

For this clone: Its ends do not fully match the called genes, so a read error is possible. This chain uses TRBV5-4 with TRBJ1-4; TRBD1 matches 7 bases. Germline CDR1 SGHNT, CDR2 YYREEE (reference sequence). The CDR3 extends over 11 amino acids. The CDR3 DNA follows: TGTGCCAGCAGCTTCGGGACAGATATAAATTTT. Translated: CASSFGTDINF.

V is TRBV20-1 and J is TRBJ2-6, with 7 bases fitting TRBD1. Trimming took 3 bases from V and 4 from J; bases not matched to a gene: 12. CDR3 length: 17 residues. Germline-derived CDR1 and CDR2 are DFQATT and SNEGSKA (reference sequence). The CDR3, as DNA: TGCAGTGCTAGTTCAGACAGGGTGGGCTCCGGGGCCAACGTCCTGACTTTC. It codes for CSASSDRVGSGANVLTF.

As DNA, the CDR3 is TGTGCCAGCAGTGAGGAGTCAACTGGAAACACCATATATTTT. Its protein is CASSEESTGNTIYF. This chain links TRBV25-1 with TRBJ1-3; D gene ambiguous. Trimming removed 3 bases from V and 2 bases from J, with 8 bases in between. CDR1 is MGHDK, CDR2 SYGVNS, per germline. The CDR3 runs to 14 residues.

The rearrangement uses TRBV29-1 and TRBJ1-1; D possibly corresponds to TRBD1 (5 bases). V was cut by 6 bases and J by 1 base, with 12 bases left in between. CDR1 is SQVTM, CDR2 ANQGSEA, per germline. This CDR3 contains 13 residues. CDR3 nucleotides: TGCAGCGTCCTTGGGGGGACGAACACTGAAGCTTTCTTT. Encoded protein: CSVLGGTNTEAFF.

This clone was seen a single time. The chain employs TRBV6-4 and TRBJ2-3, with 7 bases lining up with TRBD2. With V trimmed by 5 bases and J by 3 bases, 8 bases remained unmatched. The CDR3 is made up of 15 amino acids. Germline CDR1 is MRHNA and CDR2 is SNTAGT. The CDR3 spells CASSTSGMMTDTQYF. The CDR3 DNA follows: TGTGCCAGCAGTACCAGCGGGATGATGACAGATACGCAGTATTTT.

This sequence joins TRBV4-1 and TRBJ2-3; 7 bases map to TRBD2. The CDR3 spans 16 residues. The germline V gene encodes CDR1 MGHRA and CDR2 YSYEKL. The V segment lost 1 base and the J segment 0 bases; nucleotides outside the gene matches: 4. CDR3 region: CASSQGTRTSTDTQYF. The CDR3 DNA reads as TGCGCCAGCAGCCAAGGGACTAGAACTAGCACAGATACGCAGTATTTT.

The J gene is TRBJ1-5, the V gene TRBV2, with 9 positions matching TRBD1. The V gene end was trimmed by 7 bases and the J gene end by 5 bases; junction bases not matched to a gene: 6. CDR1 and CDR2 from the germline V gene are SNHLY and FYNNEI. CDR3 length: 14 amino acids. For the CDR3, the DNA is TGTGCCAGCAACTTGGGACAGGGCCATCAGCCCCAGCATTTT. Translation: CASNLGQGHQPQHF.

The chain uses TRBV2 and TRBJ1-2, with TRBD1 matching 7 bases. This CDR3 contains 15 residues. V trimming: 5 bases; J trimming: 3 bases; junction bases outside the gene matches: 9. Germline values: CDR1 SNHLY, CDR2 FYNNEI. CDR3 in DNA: TGTGCCAGCAGTTTACAGGGGTTGGGGGACTATGGCTACACCTTC. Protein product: CASSLQGLGDYGYTF.

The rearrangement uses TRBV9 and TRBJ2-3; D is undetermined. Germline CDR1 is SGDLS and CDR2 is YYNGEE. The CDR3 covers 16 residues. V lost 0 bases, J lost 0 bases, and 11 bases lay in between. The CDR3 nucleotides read TGTGCCAGCAGCGTAGGAAATGTGCGGAGCACAGATACGCAGTATTTT. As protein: CASSVGNVRSTDTQYF.

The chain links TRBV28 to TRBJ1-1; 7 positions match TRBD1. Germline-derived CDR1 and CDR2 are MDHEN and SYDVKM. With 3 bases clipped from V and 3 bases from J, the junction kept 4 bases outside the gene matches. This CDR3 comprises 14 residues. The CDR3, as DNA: TGTGCCAGCAGTTTCCCTGACAGGGACACTGAAGCTTTCTTT. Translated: CASSFPDRDTEAFF. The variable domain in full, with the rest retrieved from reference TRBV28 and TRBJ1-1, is DVKVTQSSRYLVKRTGEKVFLECVQDMDHENMFWYRQDPGLGLRLIYFSYDVKMKEKGDIPEGYSVSREKKERFSLILESASTNQTSMYLCASSFPDRDTEAFFGQGTRLTVV.

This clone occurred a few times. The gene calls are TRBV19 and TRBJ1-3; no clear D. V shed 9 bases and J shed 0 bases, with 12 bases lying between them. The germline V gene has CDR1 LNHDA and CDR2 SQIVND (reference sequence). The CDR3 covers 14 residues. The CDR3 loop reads CASGLGTSGNTIYF. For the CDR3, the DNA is TGTGCCAGCGGCCTAGGCACCTCTGGAAACACCATATATTTT. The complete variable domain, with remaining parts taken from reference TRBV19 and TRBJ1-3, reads DGGITQSPKYLFRKEGQNVTLSCEQNLNHDAMYWYRQDPGQGLRLIYYSQIVNDFQKGDIAEGYSVSREKKESFPLTVTSAQKNPTAFYLCASGLGTSGNTIYFGEGSWLTVV.

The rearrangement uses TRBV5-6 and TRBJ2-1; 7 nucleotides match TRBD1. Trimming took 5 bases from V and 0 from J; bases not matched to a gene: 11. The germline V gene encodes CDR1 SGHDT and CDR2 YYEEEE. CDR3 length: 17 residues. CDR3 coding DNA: TGTGCCAGCAGTGACGATAACAGGGGATTCTCCTACAATGAGCAGTTCTTC. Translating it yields CASSDDNRGFSYNEQFF.

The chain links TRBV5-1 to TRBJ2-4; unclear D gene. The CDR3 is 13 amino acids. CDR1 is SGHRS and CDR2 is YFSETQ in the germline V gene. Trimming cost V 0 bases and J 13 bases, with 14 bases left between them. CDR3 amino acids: CASSLAVESFQYF. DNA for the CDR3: TGCGCCAGCAGCTTGGCTGTGGAGTCTTTCCAGTACTTC.

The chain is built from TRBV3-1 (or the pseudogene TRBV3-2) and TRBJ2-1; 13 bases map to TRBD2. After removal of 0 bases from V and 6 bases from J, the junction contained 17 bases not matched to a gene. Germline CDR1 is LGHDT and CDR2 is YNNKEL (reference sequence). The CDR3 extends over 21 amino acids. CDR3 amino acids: CASSQEVVGLAGALGTNEQFF. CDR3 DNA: TGTGCCAGCAGCCAAGAAGTAGTAGGACTAGCGGGAGCCCTCGGGACCAATGAGCAGTTCTTC.

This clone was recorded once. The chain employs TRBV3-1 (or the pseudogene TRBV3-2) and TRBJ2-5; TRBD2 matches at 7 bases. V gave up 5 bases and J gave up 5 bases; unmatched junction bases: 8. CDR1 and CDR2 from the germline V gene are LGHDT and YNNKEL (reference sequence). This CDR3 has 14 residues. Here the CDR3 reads CASSYSGGRETQYF. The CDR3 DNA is TGTGCCAGCAGCTATTCGGGGGGTAGGGAGACCCAGTACTTC.

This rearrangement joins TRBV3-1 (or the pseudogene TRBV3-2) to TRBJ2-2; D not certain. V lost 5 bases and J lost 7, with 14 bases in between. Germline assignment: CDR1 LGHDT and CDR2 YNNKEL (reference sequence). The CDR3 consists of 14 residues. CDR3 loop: CASSAPENHGELFF. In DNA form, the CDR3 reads TGTGCCAGCAGCGCCCCGGAGAACCACGGGGAGCTGTTTTTT.

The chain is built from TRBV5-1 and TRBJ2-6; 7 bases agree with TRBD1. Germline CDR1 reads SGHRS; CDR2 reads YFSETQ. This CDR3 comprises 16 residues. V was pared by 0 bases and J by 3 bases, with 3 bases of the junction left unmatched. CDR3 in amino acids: CASSLDTGVGANVLTF. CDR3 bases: TGCGCCAGCAGCTTGGACACAGGGGTTGGGGCCAACGTCCTGACTTTC.

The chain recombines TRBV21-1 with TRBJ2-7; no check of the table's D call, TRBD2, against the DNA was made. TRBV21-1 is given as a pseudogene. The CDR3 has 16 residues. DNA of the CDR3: TGTGCCAGCAGCAAAGGAGGACTCTTAAGCTCCTACGAGCAGTACTTC. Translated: CASSKGGLLSSYEQYF.

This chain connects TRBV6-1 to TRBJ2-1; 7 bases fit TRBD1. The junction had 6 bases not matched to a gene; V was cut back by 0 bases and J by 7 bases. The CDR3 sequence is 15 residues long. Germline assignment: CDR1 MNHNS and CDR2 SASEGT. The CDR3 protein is CASSEAGGHRNEQFF. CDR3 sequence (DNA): TGTGCCAGCAGTGAAGCAGGGGGCCATAGGAATGAGCAGTTCTTC.

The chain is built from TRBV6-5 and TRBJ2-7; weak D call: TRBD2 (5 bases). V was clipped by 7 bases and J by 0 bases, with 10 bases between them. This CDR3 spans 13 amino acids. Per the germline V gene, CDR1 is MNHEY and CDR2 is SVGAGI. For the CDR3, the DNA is TGTGCCAGCACGGCGACTACCTCCTACGAGCAGTACTTC. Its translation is CASTATTSYEQYF.

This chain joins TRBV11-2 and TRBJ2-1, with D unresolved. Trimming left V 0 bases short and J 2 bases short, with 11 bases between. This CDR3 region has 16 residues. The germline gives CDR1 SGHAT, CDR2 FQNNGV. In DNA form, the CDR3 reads TGTGCCAGCAGCTTAGATCTCTGGCAGGCCTACAATGAGCAGTTCTTC. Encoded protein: CASSLDLWQAYNEQFF.

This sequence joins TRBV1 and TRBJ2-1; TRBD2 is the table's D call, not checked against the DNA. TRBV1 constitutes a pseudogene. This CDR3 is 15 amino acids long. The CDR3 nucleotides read TGCACCAGCAGCCCTCGAGCGGGGGGGTGGAATGAGCAGTTCTTC. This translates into CTSSPRAGGWNEQFF.

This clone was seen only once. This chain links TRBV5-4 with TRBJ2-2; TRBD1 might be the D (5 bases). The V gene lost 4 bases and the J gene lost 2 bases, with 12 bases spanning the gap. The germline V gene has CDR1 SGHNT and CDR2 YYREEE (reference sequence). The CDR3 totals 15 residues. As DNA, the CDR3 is TGTGCCAGCAGCGACCGCAGGGTAAACACCGGGGAGCTGTTTTTT. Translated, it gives CASSDRRVNTGELFF.

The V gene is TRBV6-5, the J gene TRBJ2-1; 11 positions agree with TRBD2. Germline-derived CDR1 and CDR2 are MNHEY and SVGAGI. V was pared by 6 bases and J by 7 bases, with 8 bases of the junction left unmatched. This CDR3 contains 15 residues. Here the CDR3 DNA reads TGTGCCAGCAGCAGTAGCGGGAGGGCCAGGAATGAGCAGTTCTTC. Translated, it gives CASSSSGRARNEQFF.

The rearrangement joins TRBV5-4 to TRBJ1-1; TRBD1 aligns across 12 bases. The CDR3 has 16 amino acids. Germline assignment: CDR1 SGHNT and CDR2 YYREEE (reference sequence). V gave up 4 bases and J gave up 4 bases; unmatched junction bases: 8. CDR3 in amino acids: CASSAGQGAIRTEAFF. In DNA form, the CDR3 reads TGTGCCAGCAGCGCGGGACAGGGGGCTATCCGCACTGAAGCTTTCTTT. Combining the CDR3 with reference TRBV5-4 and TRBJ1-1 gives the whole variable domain ETGVTQSPTHLIKTRGQQVTLRCSSQSGHNTVSWYQQALGQGPQFIFQYYREEENGRGNFPPRFSGLQFPNYSSELNVNALELDDSALYLCASSAGQGAIRTEAFFGQGTRLTVV.

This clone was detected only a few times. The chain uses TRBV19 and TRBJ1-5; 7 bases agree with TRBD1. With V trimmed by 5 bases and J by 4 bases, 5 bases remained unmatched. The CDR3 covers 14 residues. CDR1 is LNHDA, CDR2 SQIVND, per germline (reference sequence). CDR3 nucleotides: TGTGCCAGTAGTCACGGACAGGTAAATCAGCCCCAGCATTTT. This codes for CASSHGQVNQPQHF.

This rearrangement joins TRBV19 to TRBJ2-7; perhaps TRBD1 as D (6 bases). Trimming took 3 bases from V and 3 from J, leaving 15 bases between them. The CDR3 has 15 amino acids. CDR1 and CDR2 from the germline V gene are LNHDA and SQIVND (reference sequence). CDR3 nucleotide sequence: TGTGCCAGTAGTATTCCCGGTGTAGGGGGCTACGAGCAGTACTTC. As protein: CASSIPGVGGYEQYF.